This T cell receptor beta chain is drawn from a study of technical replicates of blood from a handful of donors. CDR3 length equals 15 residues. The germline V gene encodes CDR1 MDHEN and CDR2 SYDVKM. Trimming cost V 2 bases and J 6 bases, with 14 bases left between them. Produced via immunoSEQ multiplex PCR; TCRdb's table is partial and in-frame only. The data show tens of thousands of clones, with 80% to 95% seen just once and approximately 0.39% held by the top ten. The receptor's source is a human donor in good health. Sequenced input: T cells isolated from PBMCs. J is TRBJ1-5 and V is TRBV28; D gene uncertain. CDR3 bases: TGTGCCAGCAGTTTAATCCAGGAGGGCTTTCAGCCCCAGCATTTT. Its protein product is CASSLIQEGFQPQHF.